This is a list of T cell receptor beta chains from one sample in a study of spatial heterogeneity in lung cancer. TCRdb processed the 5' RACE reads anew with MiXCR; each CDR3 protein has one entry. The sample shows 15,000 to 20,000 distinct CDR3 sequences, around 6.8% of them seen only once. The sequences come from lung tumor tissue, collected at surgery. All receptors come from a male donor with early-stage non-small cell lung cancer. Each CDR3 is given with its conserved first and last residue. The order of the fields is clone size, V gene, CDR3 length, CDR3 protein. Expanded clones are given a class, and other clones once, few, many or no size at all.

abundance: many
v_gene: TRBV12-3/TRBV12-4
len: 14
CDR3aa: CASSPMALNYGYTF

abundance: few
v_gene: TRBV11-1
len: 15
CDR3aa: CASSVTGGFFNEQFF

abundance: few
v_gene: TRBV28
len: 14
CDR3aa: CASSLQYSNRPQHF

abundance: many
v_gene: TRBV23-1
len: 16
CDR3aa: CASSPQGHSGENIQYF

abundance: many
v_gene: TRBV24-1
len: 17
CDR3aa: CATSDSSRGDWNQPQHF

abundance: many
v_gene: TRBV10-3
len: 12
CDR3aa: CAIVDRDEGYTF

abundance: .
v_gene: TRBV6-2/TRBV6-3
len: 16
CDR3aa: CASSSGTANSYNEQFF

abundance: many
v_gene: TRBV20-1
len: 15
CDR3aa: CSARSGTRGPATQYF

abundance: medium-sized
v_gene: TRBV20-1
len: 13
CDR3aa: CSATGDANYGYTF

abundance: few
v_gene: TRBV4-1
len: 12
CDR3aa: CASSLSTGELFF

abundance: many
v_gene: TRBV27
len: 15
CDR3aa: CASSFSRQGAQPQHF

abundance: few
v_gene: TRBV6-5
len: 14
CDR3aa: CASSWGTLNTEAFF

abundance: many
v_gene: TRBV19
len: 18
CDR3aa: CASSILQGQSSYNSPLHF

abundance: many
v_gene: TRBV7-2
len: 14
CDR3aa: CASSKTGSGNTIYF

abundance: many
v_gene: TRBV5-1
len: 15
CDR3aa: CASSLAGDPNYGYTF

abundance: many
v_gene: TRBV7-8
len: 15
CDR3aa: CASSLVGGAAYEQYF

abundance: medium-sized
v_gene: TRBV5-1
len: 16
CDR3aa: CASSYVAGSSYNEQFF

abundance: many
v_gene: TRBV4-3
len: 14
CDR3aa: CASSQDRGPNEAFF

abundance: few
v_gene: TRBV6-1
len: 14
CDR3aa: CASRLDRVVTEQYF

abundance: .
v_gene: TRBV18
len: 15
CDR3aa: CASSPERGITDTQYF

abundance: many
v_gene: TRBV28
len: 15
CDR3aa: CASSNRDSYNSPLHF

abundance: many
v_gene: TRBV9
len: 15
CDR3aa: CASSSGGGPTDTQYF

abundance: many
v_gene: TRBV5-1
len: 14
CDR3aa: CASQAGDNYNEQFF

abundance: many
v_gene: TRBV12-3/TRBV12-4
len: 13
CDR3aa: CASSLLPTDTQYF

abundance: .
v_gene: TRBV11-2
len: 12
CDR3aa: CASSHTDGPLHF

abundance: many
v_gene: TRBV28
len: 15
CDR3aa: CASSLTGIIYSPLHF

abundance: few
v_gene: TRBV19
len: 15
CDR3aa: CASSTPLAGVYEQYF

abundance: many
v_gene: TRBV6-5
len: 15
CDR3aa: CASAWTSGQNTEAFF

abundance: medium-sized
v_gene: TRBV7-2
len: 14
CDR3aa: CASSLQGARTEAFF

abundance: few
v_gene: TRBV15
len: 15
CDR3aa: CATSRDRGLNSPLHF

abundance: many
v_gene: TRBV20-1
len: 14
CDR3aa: CSARDPGVNGELFF

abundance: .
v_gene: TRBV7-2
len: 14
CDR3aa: CASSWTVVSDEQFF

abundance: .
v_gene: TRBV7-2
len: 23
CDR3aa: CASSLARPGQGAQLVKAKNIQYF

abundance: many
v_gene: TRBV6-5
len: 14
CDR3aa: CASSGTGPQETQYF

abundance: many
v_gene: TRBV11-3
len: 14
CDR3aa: CASSSDSNTGELFF

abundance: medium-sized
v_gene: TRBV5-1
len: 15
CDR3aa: CASSLDGTAAYEQYF

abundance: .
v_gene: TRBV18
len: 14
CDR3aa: CASSLLADTDTQYF

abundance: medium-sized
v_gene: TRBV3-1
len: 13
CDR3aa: CASSQMVNTEAFF